Listed here are 14 T cell receptor beta chains from one sample, sequenced in a study of sequential checkpoint blockade in melanoma. Described treatment: randomized to nivolumab then ipilimumab (arm A) or the reverse (arm B). Sequenced by immunoSEQ multiplex PCR; TCRdb stores in-frame clones only, minus some. The table records 35,000 to 45,000 clones, roughly 90% of them present only once. Specimen: CD8+ T cells sorted from blood (inferred from file names), collected from a patient given nivolumab and ipilimumab in sequence. These receptors originate from a human donor with melanoma.

The chain employs TRBV5-1 and TRBJ2-6; TRBD1 is a possible D gene (5 bases). Germline CDR1 reads SGHRS; CDR2 reads YFSETQ. V was clipped by 1 base and J by 0 bases, with 11 bases between them. The CDR3 spans 17 residues. The CDR3 is CASSLLGPLSGANVLTF. The CDR3 nucleotides are TGCGCCAGCAGCTTGCTGGGGCCCCTCTCTGGGGCCAACGTCCTGACTTTC.

This sequence joins TRBV27 and TRBJ2-7; D remains ambiguous. CDR1 and CDR2 from the germline V gene are MNHEY and SMNVEV (reference sequence). The CDR3 extends over 13 amino acids. Trimming took off 0 bases at V and 2 bases at J, with 5 bases between the two ends. The DNA for the CDR3 is TGTGCCAGCAGTTTATCGGGCCCCTACGAGCAGTACTTC. Translation gives CASSLSGPYEQYF.

V is TRBV28 and J is TRBJ1-2; D not resolved. The CDR3 runs 13 residues. The V gene lost 10 bases and the J gene lost 4 bases, with 16 bases spanning the gap. The V gene's germline CDR1 is MDHEN and CDR2 SYDVKM. The CDR3 sequence: CATQTAGFYGYTF. The CDR3 DNA reads as TGTGCCACCCAAACAGCCGGATTCTATGGCTACACCTTC.

This clone was observed a few times. The chain is built from TRBV27 and TRBJ2-7; 9 bases fit TRBD2. Trimming cost V 6 bases and J 3 bases; bases outside gene matches: 9. The CDR3 consists of 15 residues. CDR1 MNHEY and CDR2 SMNVEV come from the germline V gene (reference sequence). DNA for the CDR3: TGTGCCAGCAGGTATAGCGGGAGCGTCCTCTACGAGCAGTACTTC. Translated, it gives CASRYSGSVLYEQYF.

This chain links TRBV6-5 with TRBJ2-7; 8 nucleotides match TRBD2. This CDR3 spans 15 amino acids. The germline gives CDR1 MNHEY, CDR2 SVGAGI. V trimming: 0 bases; J trimming: 3 bases; junction bases outside the gene matches: 4. The CDR3: CASSYSGLVFYEQYF. In nucleotides, the CDR3 is TGTGCCAGCAGTTACTCGGGACTAGTTTTCTACGAGCAGTACTTC.

This sequence joins TRBV27 and TRBJ1-1; D unclear. CDR1 is MNHEY, CDR2 SMNVEV, per germline (reference sequence). CDR3 length: 14 amino acids. Between the trimmed V and J ends, which lost 2 bases and 4 bases, there was a span of 11 bases. CDR3 region: CASSLGYPGTEAFF. The CDR3 DNA follows: TGTGCCAGCAGTTTAGGTTACCCGGGCACTGAAGCTTTCTTT.

J is TRBJ1-1 and V is TRBV9, with TRBD1 identical over 8 bases. The trim removed 0 bases at V and 5 bases at J, leaving 3 bases unmatched. CDR3 size: 14 residues. Germline V lookup: CDR1 SGDLS, CDR2 YYNGEE. The CDR3 reads CASSVGTGRTEAFF. In DNA, the CDR3 is TGTGCCAGCAGCGTAGGGACAGGGCGGACTGAAGCTTTCTTT.

V gene TRBV11-2 combines with J gene TRBJ1-2; no reliable D call. Germline values: CDR1 SGHAT, CDR2 FQNNGV. The CDR3 spans 17 residues. Deletions cut 4 bases from V and 2 bases from J, with 20 bases between. As DNA, the CDR3 is TGTGCCAGCAGCTCACCCGGGAGACAAGACGGCAACTATGGCTACACCTTC. Its protein product is CASSSPGRQDGNYGYTF.

The genes are TRBV5-1 and TRBJ2-1; no definite D call. Germline-derived CDR1 and CDR2 are SGHRS and YFSETQ. The CDR3 length is 14 residues. V lost 0 bases and J 6 bases, leaving 10 bases between the germline ends. DNA for the CDR3: TGCGCCAGCAGCTTGGCCGCTGGGCCCAATGAGCAGTTCTTC. This encodes CASSLAAGPNEQFF.

The chain is built from TRBV7-8 and TRBJ2-1, with TRBD1 as a possible D gene (5 bases). This CDR3 is built from 13 residues. V was pared by 1 base and J by 7 bases, with 8 bases between. Germline V lookup: CDR1 SGHVS, CDR2 FQNEAQ. The CDR3 bases are TGTGCCAGCAGCTTAGAGGCAGGGAATGAGCAGTTCTTC. This gives the protein CASSLEAGNEQFF.

The rearrangement links TRBV6-5 to TRBJ1-2; no clear D. Germline values: CDR1 MNHEY, CDR2 SVGAGI. The CDR3 sequence is 16 residues long. With 0 bases removed from V and 0 bases from J, the gap between germline ends came to 11 bases. The CDR3 DNA follows: TGTGCCAGCAGTTACTCCCCGGCAGACTCTAACTATGGCTACACCTTC. Protein product: CASSYSPADSNYGYTF.

The chain has TRBV4-3 and TRBJ2-2; TRBD2 matches at 7 bases. The CDR3 has 15 amino acids. V trimming: 0 bases; J trimming: 4 bases; junction bases outside the gene matches: 2. From germline, CDR1 is LGHNA and CDR2 YSLEER. CDR3 amino acids: CASSQDPGGTGELFF. CDR3 nucleotide sequence: TGCGCCAGCAGCCAAGATCCGGGGGGCACCGGGGAGCTGTTTTTT.

The rearrangement links TRBV9 to TRBJ2-1; TRBD2 agrees at 10 bases. This CDR3 comprises 15 residues. V trimming: 0 bases; J trimming: 15 bases; junction bases outside the gene matches: 12. CDR1 is SGDLS, CDR2 YYNGEE, per germline. The CDR3 nucleotides read TGTGCCAGCAGCGTAGCTACGGGGGGAGCGGGAGGGGTGTTCTTC. Translation gives CASSVATGGAGGVFF.

The CDR3 loop is CASSARLAVTGELFF. The DNA for the CDR3 is TGTGCCAGCAGTGCCCGACTAGCGGTTACCGGGGAGCTGTTTTTT. The chain uses TRBV27 and TRBJ2-2; 9 bases fit TRBD2. This CDR3 is 15 amino acids long. Germline V gene lookup returns CDR1 MNHEY and CDR2 SMNVEV (reference sequence). V gave up 5 bases and J gave up 5 bases; unmatched junction bases: 6.